A selection of T cell receptor beta chains follows, all from one sample in a study of shared clonotypes between healthy human individuals. Sequenced by immunoSEQ multiplex PCR; TCRdb stores in-frame clones only, minus some. Of about 2 million clones detected, about 95% appear once; the ten largest clones hold around 1.1%. Material: naive CD8+ T cells sorted from blood. The receptors here all came from a man aged 18 to 30 in good health. Both conserved end residues are trimmed from each CDR3.

v_gene	j_gene	CDR3aa
TRBV28	TRBJ2-3	ASSFPGADTQY
TRBV7-9	TRBJ1-4	ASRSTGAETNEKLF
TRBV4-1	TRBJ1-2	ASSDGRYGYT
TRBV19	TRBJ1-2	ASGSYGYT
TRBV4-1	TRBJ1-3	ASSQDRIPGNTIY
TRBV11-3	TRBJ2-7	ASSPGRDGVYEQY
TRBV10-2	TRBJ2-7	ASTSGGSGEQY
TRBV4-3	TRBJ2-7	ASSQDSIDEQY
TRBV18	TRBJ2-7	ASSPTETYEQY
TRBV7-9	TRBJ2-5	ASTPVAQETQY
TRBV9	TRBJ2-1	ASSPHRDPRGPNEQF
TRBV15	TRBJ2-6	ATSREDEGANVLT
TRBV6-1	TRBJ1-4	ASSEPGDANEKLF
TRBV7-8	TRBJ1-3	ASSPPMISGNTIY
TRBV5-6	TRBJ2-7	ASSLDGGPKGAYEQY
TRBV27	TRBJ1-2	ASSLSRGIDYGYT
TRBV25-1	TRBJ2-2	ATKRGQGVAGELF
TRBV5-1	TRBJ1-2	ASRAGTGHYGYT
TRBV7-9	TRBJ2-1	ASSPGADGRGYNEQF
TRBV7-6	TRBJ2-7	ASSSLAGGIYEQY
TRBV6-5	TRBJ1-1	ASSLRGTTEAF
TRBV18	TRBJ2-3	ASSPPQGTYTDTQY
TRBV4-2	TRBJ2-3	ASSWTTADTQY